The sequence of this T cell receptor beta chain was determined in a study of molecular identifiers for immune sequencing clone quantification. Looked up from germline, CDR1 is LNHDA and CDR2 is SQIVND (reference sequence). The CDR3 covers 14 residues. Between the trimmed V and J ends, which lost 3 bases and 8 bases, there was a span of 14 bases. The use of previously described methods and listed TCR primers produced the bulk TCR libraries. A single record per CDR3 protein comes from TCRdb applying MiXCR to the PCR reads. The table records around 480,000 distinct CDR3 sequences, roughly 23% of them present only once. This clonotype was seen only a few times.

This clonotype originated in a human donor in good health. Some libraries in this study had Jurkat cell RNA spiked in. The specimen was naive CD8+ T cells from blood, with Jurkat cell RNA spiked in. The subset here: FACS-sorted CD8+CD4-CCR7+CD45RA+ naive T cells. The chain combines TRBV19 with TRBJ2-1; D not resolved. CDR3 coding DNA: TGTGCCAGTAGTATCCGGTCCCAGAAGCATGAGCAGTTCTTC. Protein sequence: CASSIRSQKHEQFF.